This T cell receptor (beta chain) was documented in a study of blood T cell repertoires in COVID-19. In the study overall: There were acute and convalescent COVID-19 samples, and they came from the United States, Italy and Spain.

Trimming cost V 4 bases and J 5 bases; bases outside gene matches: 7. CDR1 and CDR2 from the germline V gene are SGHNT and YYREEE (reference sequence). This CDR3 has 15 amino acids. Clones were sequenced by immunoSEQ multiplex PCR, and TCRdb holds only the in-frame ones, with some missing. The sample records about 180,000 clones, 87% being singletons. The receptor comes from a woman aged 50 to 60 with acute or convalescent COVID-19. The sample comprised peripheral blood. The V gene is TRBV5-4, the J gene TRBJ2-2, with 8 positions matching TRBD2. CDR3 bases: TGTGCCAGCAGCGTCGCCGGGGGGGTAACCGGGGAGCTGTTTTTT. Amino acids: CASSVAGGVTGELFF.